This T cell receptor (beta chain) comes out of a study of Ad26.COV2.S vaccination and SARS-CoV-2 variants. Sample treatment: about 20 received Ad26.COV2.S at low or high dose, single or two shots; roughly five received placebo; per-sample allocation not given. Sampling was performed 63 days after the first vaccine or placebo injection. The repertoire was sequenced with immunoSEQ multiplex PCR; TCRdb's copy has only in-frame clones and lacks some. Here the sample spans roughly 500,000 clones, roughly 89% being singletons. The V end lost 3 bases, the J end lost 8 bases, and 10 bases lay between the germline ends. CDR1 MDHEN and CDR2 SYDVKM come from the germline V gene. The CDR3 runs to 12 residues.

Specimen: peripheral blood, collected in a trial of Ad26.COV2.S vaccine versus placebo. The TCR comes from a person aged 18-65 years who received the Ad26.COV2.S COVID-19 vaccine or a placebo. The V gene is TRBV28, the J gene TRBJ1-2; D ambiguous. The CDR3 sequence: CASSFSGLGYTF. The CDR3 DNA sequence: TGTGCCAGCAGTTTTTCGGGGTTGGGCTACACCTTC.